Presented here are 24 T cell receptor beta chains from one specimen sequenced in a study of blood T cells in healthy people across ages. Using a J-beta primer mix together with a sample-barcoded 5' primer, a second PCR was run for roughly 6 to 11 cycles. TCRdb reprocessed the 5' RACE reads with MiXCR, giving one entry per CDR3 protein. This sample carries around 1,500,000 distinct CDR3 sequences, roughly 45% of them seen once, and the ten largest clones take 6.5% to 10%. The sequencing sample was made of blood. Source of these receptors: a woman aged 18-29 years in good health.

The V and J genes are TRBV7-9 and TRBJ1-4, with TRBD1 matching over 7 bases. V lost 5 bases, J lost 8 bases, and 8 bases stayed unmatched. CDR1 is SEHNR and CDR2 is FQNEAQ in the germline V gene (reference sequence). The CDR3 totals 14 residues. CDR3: CASSARGRKEKLFF. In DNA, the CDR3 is TGTGCCAGCAGCGCAAGGGGGCGGAAGGAAAAACTGTTTTTT.

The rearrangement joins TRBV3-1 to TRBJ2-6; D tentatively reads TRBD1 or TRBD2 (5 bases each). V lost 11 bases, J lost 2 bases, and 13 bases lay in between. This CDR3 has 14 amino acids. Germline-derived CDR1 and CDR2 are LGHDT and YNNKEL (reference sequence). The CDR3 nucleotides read TGTGCCGCCGGGGACGGAGCTGGGGCCAACGTCCTGACTTTC. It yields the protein CAAGDGAGANVLTF.

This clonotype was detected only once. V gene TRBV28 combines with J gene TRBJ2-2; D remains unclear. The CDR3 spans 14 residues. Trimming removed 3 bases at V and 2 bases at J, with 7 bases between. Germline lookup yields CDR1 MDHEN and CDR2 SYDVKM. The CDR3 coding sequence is TGTGCCAGCAGTTTGCATCACAACACCGGGGAGCTGTTTTTT. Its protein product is CASSLHHNTGELFF.

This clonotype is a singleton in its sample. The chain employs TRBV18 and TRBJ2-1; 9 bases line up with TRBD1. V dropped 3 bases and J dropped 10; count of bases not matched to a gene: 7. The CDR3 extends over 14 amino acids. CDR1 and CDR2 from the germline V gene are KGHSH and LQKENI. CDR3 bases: TGTGCCAGCTCACCCCGGGACAGGGACGCCGAGCAGTTCTTC. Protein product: CASSPRDRDAEQFF.

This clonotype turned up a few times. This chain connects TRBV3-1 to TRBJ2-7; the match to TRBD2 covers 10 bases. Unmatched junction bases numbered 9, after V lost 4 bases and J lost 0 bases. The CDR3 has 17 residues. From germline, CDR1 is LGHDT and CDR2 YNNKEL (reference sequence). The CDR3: CASSPTGLAVSSYEQYF. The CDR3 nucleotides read TGTGCCAGCAGCCCTACAGGACTAGCGGTTAGCTCCTACGAGCAGTACTTC.

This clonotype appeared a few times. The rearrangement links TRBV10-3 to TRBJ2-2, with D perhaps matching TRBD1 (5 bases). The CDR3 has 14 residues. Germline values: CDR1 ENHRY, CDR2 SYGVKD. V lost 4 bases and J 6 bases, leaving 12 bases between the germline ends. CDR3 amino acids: CAISARQGAGELFF. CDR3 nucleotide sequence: TGTGCCATCAGTGCGAGGCAGGGTGCCGGGGAGCTGTTTTTT.

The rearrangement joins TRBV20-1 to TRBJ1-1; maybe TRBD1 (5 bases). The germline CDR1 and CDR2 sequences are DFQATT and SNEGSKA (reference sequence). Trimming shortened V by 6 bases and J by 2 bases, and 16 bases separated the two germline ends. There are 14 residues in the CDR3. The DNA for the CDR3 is TGCAGTGCGACAAAGGGACCGCGAAACACTGAAGCTTTCTTT. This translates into CSATKGPRNTEAFF.

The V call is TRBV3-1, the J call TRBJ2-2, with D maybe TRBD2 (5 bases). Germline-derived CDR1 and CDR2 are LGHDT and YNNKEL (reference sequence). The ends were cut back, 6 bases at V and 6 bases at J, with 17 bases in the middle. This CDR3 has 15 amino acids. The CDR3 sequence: CASSSRGGYPGELFF. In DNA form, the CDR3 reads TGTGCCAGCAGTTCCAGAGGAGGCTACCCCGGGGAGCTGTTTTTT.

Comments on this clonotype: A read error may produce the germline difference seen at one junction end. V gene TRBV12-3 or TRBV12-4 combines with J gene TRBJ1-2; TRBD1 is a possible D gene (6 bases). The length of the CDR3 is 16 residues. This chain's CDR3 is CAGSGPGHGPLYGYTF. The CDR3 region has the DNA TGTGCCGGCAGTGGGCCGGGACACGGACCGCTCTATGGCTACACCTTC.

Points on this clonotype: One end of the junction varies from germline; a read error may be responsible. The CDR3 DNA reads TGTGCCAGCAGGTCTAGCGGGAAGGGCTACAATAAGCAGTTCTTC. Residues: CASRSSGKGYNKQFF. V and J are TRBV6-5 and TRBJ2-1; 9 positions agree with TRBD2. The CDR3 runs 15 residues. From germline, CDR1 is MNHEY and CDR2 SVGAGI.

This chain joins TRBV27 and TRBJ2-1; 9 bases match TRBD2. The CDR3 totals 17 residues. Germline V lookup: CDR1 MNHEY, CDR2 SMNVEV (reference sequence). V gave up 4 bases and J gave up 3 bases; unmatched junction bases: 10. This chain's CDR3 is CASSSGLAGGNYNEQFF. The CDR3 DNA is TGTGCCAGCAGTTCGGGTTTGGCGGGAGGGAACTACAATGAGCAGTTCTTC.

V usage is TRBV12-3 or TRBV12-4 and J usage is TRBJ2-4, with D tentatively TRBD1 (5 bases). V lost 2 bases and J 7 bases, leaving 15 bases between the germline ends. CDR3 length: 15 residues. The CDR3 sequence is CASSLMNAGMNIQYF. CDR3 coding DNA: TGTGCCAGCAGTTTAATGAACGCAGGGATGAACATTCAGTACTTC.

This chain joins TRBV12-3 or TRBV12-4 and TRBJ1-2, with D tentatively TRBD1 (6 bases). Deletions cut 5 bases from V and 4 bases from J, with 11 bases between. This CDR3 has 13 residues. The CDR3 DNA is TGTGCCAGCAGTAACAGGGTCTTCTATGGCTACACCTTC. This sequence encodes CASSNRVFYGYTF.

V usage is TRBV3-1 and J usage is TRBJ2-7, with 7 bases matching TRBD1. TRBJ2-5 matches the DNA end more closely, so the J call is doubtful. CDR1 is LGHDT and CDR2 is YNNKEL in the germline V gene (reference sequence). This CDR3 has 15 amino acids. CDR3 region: CASSQARDRQETQYF. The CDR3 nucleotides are TGTGCCAGCAGCCAAGCCCGGGACAGACAAGAGACCCAGTACTTC.

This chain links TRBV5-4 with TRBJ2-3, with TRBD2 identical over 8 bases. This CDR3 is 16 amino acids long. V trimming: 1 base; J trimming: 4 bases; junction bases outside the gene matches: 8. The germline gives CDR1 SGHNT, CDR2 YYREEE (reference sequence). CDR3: CASSLMGGGFSDTQYF. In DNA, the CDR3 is TGTGCCAGCAGCTTGATGGGCGGGGGGTTTTCAGATACGCAGTATTTT.

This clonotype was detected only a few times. The CDR3: CAISETANQPQHF. Here the CDR3 DNA reads TGTGCCATCAGTGAGACAGCGAATCAGCCCCAGCATTTT. The chain joins TRBV10-3 to TRBJ1-5; no definite D call. The CDR3 spans 13 residues. V gave up 2 bases and J gave up 4 bases, with 6 bases separating them. Germline V gives CDR1 ENHRY, CDR2 SYGVKD.

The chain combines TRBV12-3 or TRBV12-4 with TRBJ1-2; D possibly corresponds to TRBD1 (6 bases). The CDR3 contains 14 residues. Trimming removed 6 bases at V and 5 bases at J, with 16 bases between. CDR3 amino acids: CASRPGGQPYGYTF. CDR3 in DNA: TGTGCCAGCAGGCCCGGGGGCCAGCCGTATGGCTACACCTTC.

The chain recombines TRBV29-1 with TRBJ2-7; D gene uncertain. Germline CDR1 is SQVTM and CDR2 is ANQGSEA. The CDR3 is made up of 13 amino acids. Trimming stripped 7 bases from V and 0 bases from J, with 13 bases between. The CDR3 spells CSGLTRTSYEQYF. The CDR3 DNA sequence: TGCAGCGGCCTCACCCGAACCTCCTACGAGCAGTACTTC.

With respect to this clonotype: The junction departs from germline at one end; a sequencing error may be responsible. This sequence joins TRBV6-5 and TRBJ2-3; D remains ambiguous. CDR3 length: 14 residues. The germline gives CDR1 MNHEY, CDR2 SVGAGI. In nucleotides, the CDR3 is TGTGCCAGCAGCCTTAGCCCCAACACAGATACGCAGTATTTC. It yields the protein CASSLSPNTDTQYF.

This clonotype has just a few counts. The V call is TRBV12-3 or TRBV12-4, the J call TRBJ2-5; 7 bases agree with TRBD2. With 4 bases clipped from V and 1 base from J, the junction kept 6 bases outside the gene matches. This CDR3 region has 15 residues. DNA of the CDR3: TGTGCCAGCAGTTCATACGGGGGGTTCCAAGAGACCCAGTACTTC. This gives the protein CASSSYGGFQETQYF.

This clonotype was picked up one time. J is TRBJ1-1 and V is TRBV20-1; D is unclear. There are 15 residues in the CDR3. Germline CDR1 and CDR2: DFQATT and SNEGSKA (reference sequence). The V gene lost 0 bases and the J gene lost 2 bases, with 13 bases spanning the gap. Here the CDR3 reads CSARDPLPGNTEAFF. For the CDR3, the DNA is TGCAGTGCTAGAGACCCCCTCCCGGGAAACACTGAAGCTTTCTTT.

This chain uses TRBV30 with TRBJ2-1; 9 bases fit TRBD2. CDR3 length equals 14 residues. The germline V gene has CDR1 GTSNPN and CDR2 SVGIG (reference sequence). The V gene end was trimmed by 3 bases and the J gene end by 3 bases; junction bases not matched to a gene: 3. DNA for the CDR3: TGTGCCTGGAGGACTAGCGGAGTCTACAATGAGCAGTTCTTC. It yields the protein CAWRTSGVYNEQFF.

This CDR3 reads CASAPGGDTEAFF. CDR3 nucleotides: TGCGCCAGCGCCCCGGGGGGGGACACTGAAGCTTTCTTT. This chain links TRBV5-1 with TRBJ1-1; tentatively, D is TRBD1 (5 bases). The CDR3 sequence is 13 residues long. Trimming removed 7 bases from V and 3 bases from J, with 13 bases in between. Germline CDR1 reads SGHRS; CDR2 reads YFSETQ.

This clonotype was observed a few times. CDR3 sequence: CSAYLAGDTYEQYF. Here the CDR3 DNA reads TGCAGTGCCTATCTAGCGGGAGACACCTACGAGCAGTACTTC. The rearrangement joins TRBV20-1 to TRBJ2-7; 10 bases line up with TRBD2. This CDR3 region has 14 residues. The V segment lost 6 bases and the J segment 2 bases; nucleotides outside the gene matches: 7. Germline CDR1 and CDR2: DFQATT and SNEGSKA (reference sequence).